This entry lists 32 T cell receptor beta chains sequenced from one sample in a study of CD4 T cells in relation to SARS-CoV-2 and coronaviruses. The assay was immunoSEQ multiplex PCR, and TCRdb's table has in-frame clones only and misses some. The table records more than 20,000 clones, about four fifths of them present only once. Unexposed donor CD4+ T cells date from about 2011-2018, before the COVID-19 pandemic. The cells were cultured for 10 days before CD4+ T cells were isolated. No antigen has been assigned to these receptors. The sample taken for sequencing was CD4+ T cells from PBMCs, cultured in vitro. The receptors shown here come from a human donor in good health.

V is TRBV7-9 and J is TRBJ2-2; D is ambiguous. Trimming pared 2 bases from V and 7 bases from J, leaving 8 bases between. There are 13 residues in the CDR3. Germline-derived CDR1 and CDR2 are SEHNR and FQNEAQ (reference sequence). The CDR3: CASSLSLIGELFF. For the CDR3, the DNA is TGTGCCAGCAGCTTATCGTTAATCGGGGAGCTGTTTTTT.

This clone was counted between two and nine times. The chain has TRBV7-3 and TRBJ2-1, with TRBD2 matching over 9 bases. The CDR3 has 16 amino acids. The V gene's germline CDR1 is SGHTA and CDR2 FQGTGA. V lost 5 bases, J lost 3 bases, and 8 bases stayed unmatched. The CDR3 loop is CASSPGASGNYNEQFF. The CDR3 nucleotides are TGTGCCAGCAGCCCGGGGGCTAGCGGGAACTACAATGAGCAGTTCTTC.

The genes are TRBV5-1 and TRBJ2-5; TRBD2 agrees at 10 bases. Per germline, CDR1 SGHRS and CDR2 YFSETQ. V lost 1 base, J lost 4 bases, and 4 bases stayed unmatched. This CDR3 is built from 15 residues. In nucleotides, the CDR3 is TGCGCCAGCAGCTTGTCTAGCGGGAGCCCAGAGACCCAGTACTTC. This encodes CASSLSSGSPETQYF.

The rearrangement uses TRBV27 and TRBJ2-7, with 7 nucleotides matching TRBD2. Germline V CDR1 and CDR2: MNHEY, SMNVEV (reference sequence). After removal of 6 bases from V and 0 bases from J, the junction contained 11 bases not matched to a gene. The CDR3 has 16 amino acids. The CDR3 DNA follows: TGTGCCAGCAGAGGTGAGGGAGGGTCCTTCTCCTACGAGCAGTACTTC. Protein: CASRGEGGSFSYEQYF.

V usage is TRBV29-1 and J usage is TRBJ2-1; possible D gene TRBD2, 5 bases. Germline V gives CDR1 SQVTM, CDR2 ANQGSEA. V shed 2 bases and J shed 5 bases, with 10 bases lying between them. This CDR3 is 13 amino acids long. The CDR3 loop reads CSVETSSDNEQFF. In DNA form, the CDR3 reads TGCAGCGTTGAAACTAGTTCTGACAATGAGCAGTTCTTC.

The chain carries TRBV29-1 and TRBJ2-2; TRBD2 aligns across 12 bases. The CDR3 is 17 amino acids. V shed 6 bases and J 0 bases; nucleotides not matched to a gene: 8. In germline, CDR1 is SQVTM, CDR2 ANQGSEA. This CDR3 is CSVVGLAGLANTGELFF. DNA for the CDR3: TGCAGCGTCGTAGGACTAGCGGGACTTGCGAACACCGGGGAGCTGTTTTTT.

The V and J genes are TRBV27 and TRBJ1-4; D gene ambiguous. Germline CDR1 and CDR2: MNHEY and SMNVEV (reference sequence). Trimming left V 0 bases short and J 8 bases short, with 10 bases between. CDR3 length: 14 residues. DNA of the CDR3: TGTGCCAGCAGTTTATCGTACAGACCCGAAAAACTGTTTTTT. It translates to CASSLSYRPEKLFF.

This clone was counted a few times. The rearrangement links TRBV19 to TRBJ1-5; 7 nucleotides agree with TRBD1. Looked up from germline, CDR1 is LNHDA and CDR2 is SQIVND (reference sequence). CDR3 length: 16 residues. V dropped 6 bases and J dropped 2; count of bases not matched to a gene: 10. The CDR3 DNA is TGTGCCAGTAGCCCACGCACAGGGGTCGGCAATCAGCCCCAGCATTTT. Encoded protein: CASSPRTGVGNQPQHF.

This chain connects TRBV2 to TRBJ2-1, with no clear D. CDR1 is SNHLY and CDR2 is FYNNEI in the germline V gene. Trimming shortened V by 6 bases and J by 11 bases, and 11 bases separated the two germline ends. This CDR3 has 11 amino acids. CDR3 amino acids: CASSLIGKQFF. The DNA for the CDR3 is TGTGCCAGCAGCTTAATAGGGAAGCAGTTCTTC.

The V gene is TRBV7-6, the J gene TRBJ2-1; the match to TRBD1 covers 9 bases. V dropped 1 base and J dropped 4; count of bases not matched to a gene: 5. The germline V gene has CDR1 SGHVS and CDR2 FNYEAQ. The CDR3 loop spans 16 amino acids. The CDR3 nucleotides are TGTGCCAGCAGCTTAGGCGCGGGACAGGGATACAATGAGCAGTTCTTC. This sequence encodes CASSLGAGQGYNEQFF. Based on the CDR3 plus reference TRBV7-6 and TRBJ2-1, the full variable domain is GAGVSQSPRYKVTKRGQDVALRCDPISGHVSLYWYRQALGQGPEFLTYFNYEAQQDKSGLPNDRFSAERPEGSISTLTIQRTEQRDSAMYRCASSLGAGQGYNEQFFGPGTRLTVL.

The CDR3 sequence: CASSAQGTFTGELFF. Written as DNA, the CDR3 is TGTGCCAGTAGTGCGCAGGGGACATTCACCGGGGAGCTGTTTTTT. The chain recombines TRBV19 with TRBJ2-2, with a tentative D call TRBD1 (6 bases). This CDR3 region has 15 residues. Germline V gene data show CDR1 as LNHDA and CDR2 as SQIVND (reference sequence). Trimming took 5 bases from V and 4 from J, leaving 14 bases between them.

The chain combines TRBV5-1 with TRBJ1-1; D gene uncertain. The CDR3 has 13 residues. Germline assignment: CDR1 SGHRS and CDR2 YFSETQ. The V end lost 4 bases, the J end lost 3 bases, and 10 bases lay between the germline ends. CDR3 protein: CASSARTDTEAFF. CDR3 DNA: TGCGCCAGCAGCGCGCGGACTGACACTGAAGCTTTCTTT.

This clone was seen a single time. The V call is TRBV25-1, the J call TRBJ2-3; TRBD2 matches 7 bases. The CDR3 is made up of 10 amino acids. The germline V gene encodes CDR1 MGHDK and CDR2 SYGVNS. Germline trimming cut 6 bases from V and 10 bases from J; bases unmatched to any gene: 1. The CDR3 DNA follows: TGTGCCAGCAGCCGGGGGGCGCAGTATTTT. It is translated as CASSRGAQYF.

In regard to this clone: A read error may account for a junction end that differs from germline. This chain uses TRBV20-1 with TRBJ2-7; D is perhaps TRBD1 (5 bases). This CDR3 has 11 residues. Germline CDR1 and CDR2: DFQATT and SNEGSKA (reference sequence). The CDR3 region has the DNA TGCAGTGCTAGAGATAGGGGTCAACACCACTTC. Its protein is CSARDRGQHHF.

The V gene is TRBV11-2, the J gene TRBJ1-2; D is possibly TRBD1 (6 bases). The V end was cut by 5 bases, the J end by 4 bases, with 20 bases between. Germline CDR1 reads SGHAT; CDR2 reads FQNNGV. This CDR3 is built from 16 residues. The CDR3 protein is CASSPLGGRSGYGYTF. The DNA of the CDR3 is TGTGCCAGCAGCCCTCTAGGGGGACGGTCGGGCTATGGCTACACCTTC.

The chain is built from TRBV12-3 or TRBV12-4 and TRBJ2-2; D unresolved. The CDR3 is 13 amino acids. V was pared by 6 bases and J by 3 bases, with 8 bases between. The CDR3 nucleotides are TGTGCCAGCAGGGTTTCCGACACCGGGGAGCTGTTTTTT. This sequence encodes CASRVSDTGELFF.

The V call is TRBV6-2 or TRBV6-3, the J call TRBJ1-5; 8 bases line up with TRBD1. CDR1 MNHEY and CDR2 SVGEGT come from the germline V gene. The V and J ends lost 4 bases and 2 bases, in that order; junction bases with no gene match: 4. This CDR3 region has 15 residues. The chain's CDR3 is CASSLTGVGNQPQHF. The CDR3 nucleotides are TGTGCCAGCAGTTTGACAGGGGTAGGCAATCAGCCCCAGCATTTT.

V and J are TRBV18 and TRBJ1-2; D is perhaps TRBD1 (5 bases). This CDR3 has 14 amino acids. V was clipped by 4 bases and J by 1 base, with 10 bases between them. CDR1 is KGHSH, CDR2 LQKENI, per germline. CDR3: CASSQTDSNYGYTF. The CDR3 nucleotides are TGTGCCAGCTCACAGACAGACAGTAACTATGGCTACACCTTC.

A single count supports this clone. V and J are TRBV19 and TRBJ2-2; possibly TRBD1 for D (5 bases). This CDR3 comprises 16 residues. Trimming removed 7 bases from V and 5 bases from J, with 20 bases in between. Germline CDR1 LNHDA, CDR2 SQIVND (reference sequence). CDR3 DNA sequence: TGTGCCAGTACCCAAGCTGGGGCAGAAAAAACCGGGGAGCTGTTTTTT. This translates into CASTQAGAEKTGELFF.

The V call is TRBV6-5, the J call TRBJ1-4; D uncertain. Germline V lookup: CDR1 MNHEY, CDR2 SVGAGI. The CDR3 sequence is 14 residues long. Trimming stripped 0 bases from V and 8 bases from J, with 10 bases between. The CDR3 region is CASSYSSRQEKLFF. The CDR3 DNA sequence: TGTGCCAGCAGTTACTCCTCTCGGCAGGAAAAACTGTTTTTT.

CDR3 protein: CASSVETSGVADTQYF. In DNA form, the CDR3 reads TGTGCCAGCAGCGTAGAGACTAGCGGGGTGGCAGATACGCAGTATTTT. The chain uses TRBV9 and TRBJ2-3, with 11 bases that match TRBD2. Trimming removed 0 bases from V and 4 bases from J; junction bases left unmatched: 4. The CDR3 length is 16 residues. Germline values: CDR1 SGDLS, CDR2 YYNGEE.

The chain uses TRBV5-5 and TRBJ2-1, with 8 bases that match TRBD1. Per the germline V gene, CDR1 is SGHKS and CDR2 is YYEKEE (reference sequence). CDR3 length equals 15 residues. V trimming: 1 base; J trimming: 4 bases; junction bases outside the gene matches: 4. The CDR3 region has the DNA TGTGCCAGCAGCTTGAGGGACAGGATATACAATGAGCAGTTCTTC. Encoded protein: CASSLRDRIYNEQFF.

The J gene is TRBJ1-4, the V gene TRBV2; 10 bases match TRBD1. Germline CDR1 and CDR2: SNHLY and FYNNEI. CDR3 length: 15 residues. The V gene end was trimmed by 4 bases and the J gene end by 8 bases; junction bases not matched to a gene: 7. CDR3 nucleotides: TGTGCCAGCAGTGTATCCGGGACAGGGGTCGAAAAACTGTTTTTT. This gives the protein CASSVSGTGVEKLFF.

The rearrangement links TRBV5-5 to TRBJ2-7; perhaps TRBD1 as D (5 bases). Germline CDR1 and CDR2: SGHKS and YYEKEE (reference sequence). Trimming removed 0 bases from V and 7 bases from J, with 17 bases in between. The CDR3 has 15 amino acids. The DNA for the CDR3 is TGTGCCAGCAGCTTGGCAGGGTACTCTCTAGGGGAGCAGTACTTC. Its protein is CASSLAGYSLGEQYF.

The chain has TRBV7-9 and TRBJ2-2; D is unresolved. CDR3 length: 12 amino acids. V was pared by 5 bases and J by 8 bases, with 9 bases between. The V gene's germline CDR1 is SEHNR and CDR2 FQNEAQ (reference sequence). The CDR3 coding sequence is TGTGCCAGCAGCGAGGTCCGGGGGGAGCTGTTTTTT. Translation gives CASSEVRGELFF.

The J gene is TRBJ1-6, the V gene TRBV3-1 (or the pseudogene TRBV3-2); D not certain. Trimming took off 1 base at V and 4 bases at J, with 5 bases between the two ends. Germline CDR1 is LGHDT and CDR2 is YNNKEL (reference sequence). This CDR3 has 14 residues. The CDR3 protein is CASSQVEYNSPLHF. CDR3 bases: TGTGCCAGCAGCCAAGTTGAGTATAATTCACCCCTCCACTTT.

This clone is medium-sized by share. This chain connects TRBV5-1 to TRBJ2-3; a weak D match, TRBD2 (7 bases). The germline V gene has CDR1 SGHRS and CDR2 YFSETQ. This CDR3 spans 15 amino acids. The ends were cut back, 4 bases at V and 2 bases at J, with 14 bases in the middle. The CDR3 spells CASSLGGGATDTQYF. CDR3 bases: TGCGCCAGCAGCCTCGGAGGGGGGGCCACAGATACGCAGTATTTT.

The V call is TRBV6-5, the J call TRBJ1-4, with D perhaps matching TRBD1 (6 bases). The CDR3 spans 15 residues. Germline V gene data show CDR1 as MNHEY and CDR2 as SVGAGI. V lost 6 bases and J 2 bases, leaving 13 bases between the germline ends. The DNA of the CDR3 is TGTGCCAGCAGGGATCGGGGGGCGACTAATGAAAAACTGTTTTTT. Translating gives CASRDRGATNEKLFF.

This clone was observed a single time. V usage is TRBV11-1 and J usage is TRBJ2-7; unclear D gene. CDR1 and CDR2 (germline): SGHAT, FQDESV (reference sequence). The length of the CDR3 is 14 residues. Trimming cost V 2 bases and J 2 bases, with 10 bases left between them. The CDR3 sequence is CASSLSLYTYEQYF. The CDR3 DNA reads TGTGCCAGCAGCTTAAGCCTGTATACCTACGAGCAGTACTTC.

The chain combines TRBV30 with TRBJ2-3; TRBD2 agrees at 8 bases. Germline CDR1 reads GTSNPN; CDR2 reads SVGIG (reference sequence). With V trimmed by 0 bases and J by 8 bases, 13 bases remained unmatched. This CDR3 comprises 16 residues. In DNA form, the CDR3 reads TGTGCCTGGAGTGTACTCTTAACCGGGGGGGGAGGTACGCAGTATTTT. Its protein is CAWSVLLTGGGGTQYF.

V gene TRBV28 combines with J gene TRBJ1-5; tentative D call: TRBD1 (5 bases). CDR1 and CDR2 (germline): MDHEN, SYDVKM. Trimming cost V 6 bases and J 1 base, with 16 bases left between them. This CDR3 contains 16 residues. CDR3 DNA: TGTGCCAGCAGCCCCCCCACAGGTTTCAGCAATCAGCCCCAGCATTTT. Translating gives CASSPPTGFSNQPQHF.

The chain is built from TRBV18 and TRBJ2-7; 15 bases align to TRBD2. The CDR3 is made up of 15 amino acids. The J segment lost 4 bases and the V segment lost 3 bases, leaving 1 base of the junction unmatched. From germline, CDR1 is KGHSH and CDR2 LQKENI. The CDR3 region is CASSPGLAGGYEQYF. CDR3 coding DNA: TGTGCCAGCTCACCGGGACTAGCGGGGGGATACGAGCAGTACTTC.